Listed here is a single T cell receptor beta chain. Under the authors' procedure: Amplifying reference gene primers gave estimates of nucleated cell counts. Measured with immunoSEQ multiplex PCR; TCRdb has only the in-frame clones, and not every one. V, J and clone size are taken as reported in that table, and D and trimming were inferred from the DNA itself. The sample lists a few hundred thousand clones; about 90% were seen once. These data come from a study of blood T cell repertoires in COVID-19. CDR1 is LGHDT and CDR2 is YNNKEL in the germline V gene (reference sequence). Germline trimming cut 0 bases from V and 7 bases from J; bases unmatched to any gene: 5. The CDR3 contains 15 residues. Cohort 3 donors were reported recovered after two negative PCRs, clearance, or symptom resolution.

The source is a woman in her fifties or sixties who had recovered from COVID-19. The sample was PBMCs or T cells enriched from blood (not recorded which). The rearrangement links TRBV3-1 (or the pseudogene TRBV3-2) to TRBJ2-2; 7 bases are shared with TRBD2. CDR3 DNA sequence: TGTGCCAGCAGCCAAGAGTATAGCGGGCGCGGGGAGCTGTTTTTT. As protein: CASSQEYSGRGELFF.